Presented here are 24 T cell receptor beta chains from one specimen sequenced in a study of radiotherapy plus CTLA-4 blockade in lung cancer (dated 2018 in TCRdb). The method behind the library was the immunoSEQ multiplex PCR assay. TCRdb took over this immuneACCESS table, retaining in-frame rearrangements with V and J assigned. Such tables are incomplete; in checked studies, under half of the missing clones stem from an unresolved V gene, and the remainder is unexplained. This sample comprises tens of thousands of clones, around 78% of them detected only once. The ten largest clones capture approximately 3.9% of the sample. This specimen consisted of peripheral blood, obtained from a patient treated with radiotherapy plus ipilimumab. All receptors derive from a human donor with non-small cell lung cancer who had a partial response to radiotherapy plus ipilimumab. Some clones in this sample may be carry-over from other donors' samples.

The rearrangement links TRBV5-4 to TRBJ2-7, with a tentative D call TRBD2 (7 bases). This CDR3 is 17 amino acids long. The V end lost 0 bases, the J end lost 0 bases, and 16 bases lay between the germline ends. CDR1 and CDR2 from the germline V gene are SGHNT and YYREEE (reference sequence). In nucleotides, the CDR3 is TGTGCCAGCAGCTTGGAGGTTGGCGGGGGCCTCTCCTACGAGCAGTACTTC. Translated: CASSLEVGGGLSYEQYF.

This clone was counted a few times. This chain joins TRBV28 and TRBJ1-5; D gene ambiguous. Germline assignment: CDR1 MDHEN and CDR2 SYDVKM. V was shortened by 6 bases and J by 6 bases, with 9 bases between the two germline ends. The CDR3 loop spans 12 amino acids. In nucleotides, the CDR3 is TGTGCCAGCAGACGACCGGGTCAGCCCCAGCATTTT. Translation gives CASRRPGQPQHF. Together with reference TRBV28 and TRBJ1-5, the CDR3 gives the full variable domain: DVKVTQSSRYLVKRTGEKVFLECVQDMDHENMFWYRQDPGLGLRLIYFSYDVKMKEKGDIPEGYSVSREKKERFSLILESASTNQTSMYLCASRRPGQPQHFGDGTRLSIL.

CDR3 DNA sequence: TGTGCCAGCAGTTCACCGACAGAGAAGGGCTCCTACAATGAGCAGTTCTTC. Protein: CASSSPTEKGSYNEQFF. The chain carries TRBV27 and TRBJ2-1; tentative D call: TRBD1 (5 bases). There are 17 residues in the CDR3. CDR1 is MNHEY, CDR2 SMNVEV, per germline (reference sequence). The ends were cut back, 4 bases at V and 0 bases at J, with 16 bases in the middle.

V and J are TRBV11-2 and TRBJ2-1, with 8 bases that match TRBD2. V shed 2 bases, J shed 14 bases, and the junction held 8 bases outside the gene matches. Germline V gene sequence: CDR1 SGHAT, CDR2 FQNNGV. The CDR3 length is 13 residues. This CDR3 reads CASSLIGAGGEFF. The CDR3, as DNA: TGTGCCAGCAGCTTAATAGGGGCGGGGGGAGAGTTCTTC.

This clone showed up just a few times. This chain uses TRBV6-6 with TRBJ2-5; 8 nucleotides line up with TRBD2. The germline V gene has CDR1 MNHNY and CDR2 SVGAGI (reference sequence). The junction had 8 bases not matched to a gene; V was cut back by 0 bases and J by 5 bases. This CDR3 has 16 residues. This chain's CDR3 is CASSYSIGLARETQYF. CDR3 bases: TGTGCCAGCAGTTACTCGATCGGACTAGCACGGGAGACCCAGTACTTC.

The chain recombines TRBV7-8 with TRBJ2-7, with 10 bases lining up with TRBD2. Germline trimming cut 5 bases from V and 2 bases from J; bases unmatched to any gene: 12. The CDR3 has 17 residues. Germline V CDR1 and CDR2: SGHVS, FQNEAQ. CDR3 loop: CASSVKTGTSETYEQYF. The CDR3 nucleotides are TGTGCCAGCAGCGTAAAAACCGGGACTAGCGAAACCTACGAGCAGTACTTC.

The V call is TRBV7-3, the J call TRBJ2-2; D might be TRBD2 (5 bases). Per the germline V gene, CDR1 is SGHTA and CDR2 is FQGTGA. The CDR3 consists of 15 residues. Deletions cut 1 base from V and 7 bases from J, with 13 bases between. The DNA of the CDR3 is TGTGCCAGCAGCTTAAGTTCCTTAGGGAGCGGGGAGCTGTTTTTT. It translates to CASSLSSLGSGELFF. The entire variable domain, with the rest obtained from reference TRBV7-3 and TRBJ2-2, is as follows: GAGVSQTPSNKVTEKGKYVELRCDPISGHTALYWYRQSLGQGPEFLIYFQGTGAADDSGLPNDRFFAVRPEGSVSTLKIQRTERGDSAVYLCASSLSSLGSGELFFGEGSRLTVL.

The rearrangement uses TRBV6-1 and TRBJ2-6; perhaps TRBD1 as D (6 bases). CDR1 MNHNS and CDR2 SASEGT come from the germline V gene. Trimming left V 5 bases short and J 8 bases short, with 13 bases between. The CDR3 extends over 14 amino acids. CDR3 region: CASSPGHVSNVLTF. In DNA form, the CDR3 reads TGTGCCAGCAGTCCGGGACACGTGTCCAACGTCCTGACTTTC.

The chain carries TRBV18 and TRBJ1-6; tentatively, D is TRBD1 (6 bases). The CDR3 loop spans 14 amino acids. Trimming shortened V by 3 bases and J by 4 bases, and 7 bases separated the two germline ends. CDR1 and CDR2 (germline): KGHSH, LQKENI. CDR3 sequence (DNA): TGTGCCAGCTCACCGGGACAATATAATTCACCCCTCCACTTT. Amino acids: CASSPGQYNSPLHF.

The V and J genes are TRBV27 and TRBJ1-2, with TRBD1 identical over 8 bases. The V gene's germline CDR1 is MNHEY and CDR2 SMNVEV (reference sequence). Trimming at V came to 4 bases and at J to 7 bases, leaving 5 bases not matched to a gene. CDR3 length: 13 residues. The CDR3 is CASSWQGAGGYTF. The CDR3 coding sequence is TGTGCCAGCAGTTGGCAGGGGGCGGGTGGCTACACCTTC.

This chain connects TRBV7-2 to TRBJ1-1; 8 bases line up with TRBD1. CDR3 length equals 13 residues. Looked up from germline, CDR1 is SGHTA and CDR2 is FQGNSA. Germline trimming cut 2 bases from V and 9 bases from J; bases unmatched to any gene: 5. This CDR3 is CASSLRQGTKAFF. CDR3 sequence (DNA): TGTGCCAGCAGCTTACGACAGGGGACCAAAGCTTTCTTT.

This clone was picked up a small number of times. This chain links TRBV19 with TRBJ2-7; TRBD2 agrees at 7 bases. Germline assignment: CDR1 LNHDA and CDR2 SQIVND (reference sequence). V lost 5 bases, J lost 3 bases, and 7 bases stayed unmatched. The CDR3 sequence is 14 residues long. CDR3: CASSSTSLIYEQYF. Here the CDR3 DNA reads TGTGCCAGTAGTTCGACTAGCCTGATCTACGAGCAGTACTTC. Full variable domain (rest looked up from reference TRBV19 and TRBJ2-7): DGGITQSPKYLFRKEGQNVTLSCEQNLNHDAMYWYRQDPGQGLRLIYYSQIVNDFQKGDIAEGYSVSREKKESFPLTVTSAQKNPTAFYLCASSSTSLIYEQYFGPGTRLTVT.

The chain combines TRBV28 with TRBJ1-6; 11 nucleotides match TRBD1. Germline assignment: CDR1 MDHEN and CDR2 SYDVKM. The CDR3 loop spans 16 amino acids. V shed 6 bases, J shed 7 bases, and the junction held 8 bases outside the gene matches. The DNA for the CDR3 is TGTGCCAGCAGACCGGGACAGGGGGTTTTGAATTCACCCCTCCACTTT. This sequence encodes CASRPGQGVLNSPLHF.

The chain combines TRBV7-2 with TRBJ2-5; D might be TRBD1 (6 bases). The end of the DNA is better explained by TRBJ2-7, so the J call may be wrong. Germline V gene data show CDR1 as SGHTA and CDR2 as FQGNSA. This CDR3 has 14 amino acids. This chain's CDR3 is CASSLSTQGYEQYF. CDR3 DNA sequence: TGTGCCAGCAGCTTGTCAACACAGGGTTACGAGCAGTACTTC.

The chain is built from TRBV5-1 and TRBJ2-1; 14 bases map to TRBD2. Germline CDR1 SGHRS, CDR2 YFSETQ. The junction had 5 bases not matched to a gene; V was cut back by 0 bases and J by 6 bases. The CDR3 is made up of 17 amino acids. For the CDR3, the DNA is TGCGCCAGCAGCTTGGCTCCTGGACTAGCGGGAGGCAATGAGCAGTTCTTC. It encodes CASSLAPGLAGGNEQFF.

The chain links TRBV28 to TRBJ1-2; 7 bases line up with TRBD1. The germline V gene encodes CDR1 MDHEN and CDR2 SYDVKM. V dropped 7 bases and J dropped 5; count of bases not matched to a gene: 10. This CDR3 region has 14 residues. The DNA of the CDR3 is TGTGCCAGCATCCCGCCGGGACAGAAGTATGGCTACACCTTC. It is translated as CASIPPGQKYGYTF.

Written as DNA, the CDR3 is TGTGCCAGTACTCACAGGGGACTCTACACAGATACGCAGTATTTT. This codes for CASTHRGLYTDTQYF. V gene TRBV5-6 combines with J gene TRBJ2-3; maybe TRBD1 (7 bases). Germline V gene sequence: CDR1 SGHDT, CDR2 YYEEEE. V was cut by 8 bases and J by 2 bases, with 18 bases left in between. CDR3 size: 15 residues.

This sequence joins TRBV18 and TRBJ1-1, with D hard to call. CDR1 is KGHSH and CDR2 is LQKENI in the germline V gene. V was trimmed by 2 bases and J by 5 bases, leaving 12 bases between them. The CDR3 has 14 residues. CDR3: CASSPGGSWTEAFF. The CDR3 region has the DNA TGTGCCAGCTCACCAGGAGGGAGTTGGACTGAAGCTTTCTTT.

The gene calls are TRBV5-1 and TRBJ2-7; possibly TRBD1 for D (6 bases). Germline V gene sequence: CDR1 SGHRS, CDR2 YFSETQ. This CDR3 contains 14 residues. Trimming cost V 4 bases and J 1 base, with 12 bases left between them. CDR3 residues: CASSPRGNSYEQYF. The CDR3 region has the DNA TGCGCCAGCAGCCCCAGGGGCAATTCCTACGAGCAGTACTTC.

The chain is built from TRBV10-3 and TRBJ2-7; 8 nucleotides align to TRBD2. The junction had 11 bases not matched to a gene; V was cut back by 8 bases and J by 5 bases. The V gene's germline CDR1 is ENHRY and CDR2 SYGVKD. This CDR3 is 14 amino acids long. CDR3 loop: CAIGDIGREDEQYF. CDR3 nucleotide sequence: TGTGCCATCGGCGATATTGGGCGGGAGGACGAGCAGTACTTC.

V is TRBV28 and J is TRBJ2-7; perhaps TRBD1 as D (5 bases). The V and J ends lost 5 bases and 0 bases respectively, with 8 bases between them. Germline values: CDR1 MDHEN, CDR2 SYDVKM. This CDR3 contains 13 residues. The CDR3 nucleotides read TGTGCCAGCAGTAACAGGCTCTCCTACGAGCAGTACTTC. This encodes CASSNRLSYEQYF.

The genes are TRBV6-6 and TRBJ1-1, with D hard to call. The V and J ends lost 6 bases and 4 bases respectively, with 6 bases between them. The CDR3 has 11 amino acids. Germline values: CDR1 MNHNY, CDR2 SVGAGI (reference sequence). The CDR3 reads CASSVSTEAFF. The DNA of the CDR3 is TGTGCCAGCAGCGTTTCCACTGAAGCTTTCTTT.

The J gene is TRBJ2-1, the V gene TRBV29-1, with 12 positions matching TRBD1. The V gene's germline CDR1 is SQVTM and CDR2 ANQGSEA. V dropped 7 bases and J dropped 6; count of bases not matched to a gene: 7. The CDR3 loop spans 14 amino acids. The CDR3 DNA reads TGCAGCGCTCGGGGACAGGGGGCTGTCAATGAGCAGTTCTTC. Translating it yields CSARGQGAVNEQFF.

The rearrangement joins TRBV5-1 to TRBJ2-3; D gene unclear. Germline CDR1 reads SGHRS; CDR2 reads YFSETQ. Trimming took 0 bases from V and 3 from J, leaving 11 bases between them. The CDR3 runs to 15 residues. The CDR3 sequence: CASSLDDGSTDTQYF. The CDR3 bases are TGCGCCAGCAGCTTGGATGACGGGTCAACAGATACGCAGTATTTT.